This T cell receptor (beta chain) emerged from a study of T cells after yellow fever vaccination. Points from the study as a whole: Shared CD4/CD8 clonotypes were a small share, likely from convergent recombination. Researchers report a weaker secondary response that nonetheless peaked faster, day 5 versus 15. Most primary-vaccination clones recurred post-booster (roughly 96% CD4, 88% CD8).

TCRdb used MiXCR to reprocess the 5' RACE reads, holding one entry per CDR3 protein. The sample has 250,000 or so distinct CDR3 sequences, around 6.7% seen once; the top ten hold around 1.1%. About this clonotype: What it binds is unknown.

Source: CD4+ T cells sorted from PBMCs, taken on the day of the yellow fever booster vaccination. This clonotype was obtained from a man aged 25 to 45 who received the YFV17D yellow fever vaccine.

DNA for the CDR3: TGTGCCAGCAGTTACTCTCCCCCCTCCGAGCAGTACTTC. Its translation is CASSYSPPSEQYF. The V gene is TRBV6-5, the J gene TRBJ2-7; D is undetermined. Germline assignment: CDR1 MNHEY and CDR2 SVGAGI. Trimming shortened V by 0 bases and J by 6 bases, and 9 bases separated the two germline ends. The CDR3 covers 13 residues.